This T cell receptor beta chain originates from a study of human T cells and chemical hapten exposure. The germline V gene has CDR1 SGHTA and CDR2 FQGNSA. V was pared by 3 bases and J by 5 bases, with 6 bases between. This CDR3 has 12 residues. Time point: patch test 1, 2 weeks after DPC sensitization. The treatment here: therapeutic diphenylcyclopropenone sensitization with weekly scalp DPC. Before extraction, the whole blood was not fractionated, and total RNA was taken from it. TCRdb recomputed calls from the RACE reads with MiXCR, one row per CDR3 protein. The data hold 300,000 to 400,000 distinct CDR3 sequences, with around 7% observed a single time. This clonotype has more than one count but fewer than ten.

The specimen comprised whole blood, sampled in connection with sensitization to the hapten diphenylcyclopropenone (DPC). The chain has TRBV7-2 and TRBJ2-3; the D is unclear. The sequence was obtained from a woman in her late teens or twenties with alopecia areata. Some clones in this sample may be carry-over from other donors' samples. Here the CDR3 reads CASSFDGDTQYF. CDR3 bases: TGTGCCAGCAGCTTCGATGGAGATACGCAGTATTTT.